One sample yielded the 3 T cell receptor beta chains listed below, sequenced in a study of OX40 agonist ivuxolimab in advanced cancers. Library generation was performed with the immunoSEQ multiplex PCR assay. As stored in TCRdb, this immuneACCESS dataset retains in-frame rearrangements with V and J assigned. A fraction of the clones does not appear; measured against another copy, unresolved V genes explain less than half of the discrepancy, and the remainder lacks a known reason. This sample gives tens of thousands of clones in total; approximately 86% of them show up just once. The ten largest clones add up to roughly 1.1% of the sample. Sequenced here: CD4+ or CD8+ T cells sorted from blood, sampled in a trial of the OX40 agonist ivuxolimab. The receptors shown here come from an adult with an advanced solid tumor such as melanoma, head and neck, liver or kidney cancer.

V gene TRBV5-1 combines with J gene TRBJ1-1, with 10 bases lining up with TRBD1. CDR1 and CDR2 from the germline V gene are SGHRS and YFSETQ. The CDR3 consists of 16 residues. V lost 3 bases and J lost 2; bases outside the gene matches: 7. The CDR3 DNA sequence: TGCGCCAGCAGCTGGGGACAGGGGCAGGGTAACACTGAAGCTTTCTTT. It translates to CASSWGQGQGNTEAFF. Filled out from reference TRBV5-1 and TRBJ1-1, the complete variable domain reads KAGVTQTPRYLIKTRGQQVTLSCSPISGHRSVSWYQQTPGQGLQFLFEYFSETQRNKGNFPGRFSGRQFSNSRSEMNVSTLELGDSALYLCASSWGQGQGNTEAFFGQGTRLTVV.

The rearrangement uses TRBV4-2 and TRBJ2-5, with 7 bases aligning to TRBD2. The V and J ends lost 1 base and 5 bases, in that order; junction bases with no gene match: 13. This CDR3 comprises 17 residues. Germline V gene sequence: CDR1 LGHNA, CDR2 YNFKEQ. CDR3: CASSQVPPAAGKETQYF. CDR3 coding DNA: TGTGCCAGCAGCCAAGTTCCCCCGGCAGCGGGGAAGGAGACCCAGTACTTC.

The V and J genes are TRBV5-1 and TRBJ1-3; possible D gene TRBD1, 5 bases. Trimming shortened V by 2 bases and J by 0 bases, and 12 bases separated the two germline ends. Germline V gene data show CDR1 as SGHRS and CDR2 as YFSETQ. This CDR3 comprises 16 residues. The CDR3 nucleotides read TGCGCCAGCAGCTTAACCGGGGGAGCCTCTGGAAACACCATATATTTT. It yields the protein CASSLTGGASGNTIYF. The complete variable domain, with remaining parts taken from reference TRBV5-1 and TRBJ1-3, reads KAGVTQTPRYLIKTRGQQVTLSCSPISGHRSVSWYQQTPGQGLQFLFEYFSETQRNKGNFPGRFSGRQFSNSRSEMNVSTLELGDSALYLCASSLTGGASGNTIYFGEGSWLTVV.